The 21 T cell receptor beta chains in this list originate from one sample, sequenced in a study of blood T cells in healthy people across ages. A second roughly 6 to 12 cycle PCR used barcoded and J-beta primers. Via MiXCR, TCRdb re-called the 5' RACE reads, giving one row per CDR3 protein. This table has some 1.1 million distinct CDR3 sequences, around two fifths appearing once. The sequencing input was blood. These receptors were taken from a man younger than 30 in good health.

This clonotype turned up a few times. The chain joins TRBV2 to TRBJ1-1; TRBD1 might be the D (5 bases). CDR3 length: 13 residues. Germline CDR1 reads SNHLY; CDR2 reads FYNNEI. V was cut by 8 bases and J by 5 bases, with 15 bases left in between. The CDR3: CASVNTGGTEAFF. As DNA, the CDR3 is TGTGCCAGCGTAAACACAGGAGGGACTGAAGCTTTCTTT.

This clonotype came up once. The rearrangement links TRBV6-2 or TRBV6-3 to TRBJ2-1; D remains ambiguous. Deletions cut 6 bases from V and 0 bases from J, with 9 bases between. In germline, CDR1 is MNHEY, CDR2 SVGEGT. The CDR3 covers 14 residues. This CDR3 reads CASRATRSYNEQFF. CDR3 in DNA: TGTGCCAGCAGGGCCACGCGCTCCTACAATGAGCAGTTCTTC.

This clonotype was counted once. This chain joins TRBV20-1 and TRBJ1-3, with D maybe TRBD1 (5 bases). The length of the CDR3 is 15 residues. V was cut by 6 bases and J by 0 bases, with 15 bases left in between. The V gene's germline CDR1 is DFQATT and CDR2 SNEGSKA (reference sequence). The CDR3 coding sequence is TGCAGTGCCCCGGGTGGGGGGAGCTCTGGAAACACCATATATTTT. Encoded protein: CSAPGGGSSGNTIYF.

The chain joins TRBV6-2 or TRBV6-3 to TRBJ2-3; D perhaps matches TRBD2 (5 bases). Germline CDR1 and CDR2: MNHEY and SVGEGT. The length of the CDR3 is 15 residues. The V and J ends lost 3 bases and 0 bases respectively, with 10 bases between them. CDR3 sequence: CASSYSPSSTDTQYF. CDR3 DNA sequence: TGTGCCAGCAGTTATTCGCCTAGCAGCACAGATACGCAGTATTTT.

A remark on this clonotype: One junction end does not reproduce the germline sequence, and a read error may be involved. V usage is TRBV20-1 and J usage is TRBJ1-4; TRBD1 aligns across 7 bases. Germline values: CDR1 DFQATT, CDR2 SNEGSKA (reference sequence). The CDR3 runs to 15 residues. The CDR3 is CCARDPRQGTEKLFF. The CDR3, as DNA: TGCTGTGCTAGAGATCCCCGACAGGGTACTGAAAAACTGTTTTTT.

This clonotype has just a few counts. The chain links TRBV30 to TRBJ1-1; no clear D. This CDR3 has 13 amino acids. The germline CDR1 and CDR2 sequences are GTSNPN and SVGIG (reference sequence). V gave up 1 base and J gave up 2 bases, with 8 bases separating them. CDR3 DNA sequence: TGTGCCTGGAGTGGATGGGGAAACACTGAAGCTTTCTTT. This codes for CAWSGWGNTEAFF.

CDR3 DNA: TGTGCCAGCTCTCCGGCGGGAGATAACACAGATACGCAGTATTTT. Its translation is CASSPAGDNTDTQYF. This chain connects TRBV18 to TRBJ2-3; 7 bases agree with TRBD2. This CDR3 contains 15 residues. Germline CDR1 reads KGHSH; CDR2 reads LQKENI. V was pared by 6 bases and J by 2 bases, with 8 bases of the junction left unmatched.

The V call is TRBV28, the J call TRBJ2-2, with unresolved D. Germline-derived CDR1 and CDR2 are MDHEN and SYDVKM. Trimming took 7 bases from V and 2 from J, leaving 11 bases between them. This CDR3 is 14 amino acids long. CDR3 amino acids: CASTLHPNTGELFF. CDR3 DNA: TGTGCCAGCACCCTACATCCAAACACCGGGGAGCTGTTTTTT.

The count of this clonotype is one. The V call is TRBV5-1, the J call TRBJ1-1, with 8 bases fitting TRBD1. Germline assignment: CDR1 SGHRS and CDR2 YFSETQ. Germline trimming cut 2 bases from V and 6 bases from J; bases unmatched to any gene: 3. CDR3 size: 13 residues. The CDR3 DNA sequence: TGCGCCAGCAGCTTACAGGGGGGGGCTGAAGCTTTCTTT. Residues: CASSLQGGAEAFF.

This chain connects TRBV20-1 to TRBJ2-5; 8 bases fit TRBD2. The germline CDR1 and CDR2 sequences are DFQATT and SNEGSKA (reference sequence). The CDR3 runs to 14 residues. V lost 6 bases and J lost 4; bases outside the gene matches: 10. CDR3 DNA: TGCAGTGCACGTAGCGGGGTCCCGCGAGAGACCCAGTACTTC. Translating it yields CSARSGVPRETQYF.

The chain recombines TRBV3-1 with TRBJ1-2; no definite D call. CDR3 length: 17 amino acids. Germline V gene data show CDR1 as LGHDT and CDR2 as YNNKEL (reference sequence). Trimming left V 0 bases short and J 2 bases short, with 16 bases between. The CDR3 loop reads CASSQDHIGPANYGYTF. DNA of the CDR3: TGTGCCAGCAGCCAAGATCATATCGGGCCCGCCAACTATGGCTACACCTTC. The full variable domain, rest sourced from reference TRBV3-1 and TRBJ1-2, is DTAVSQTPKYLVTQMGNDKSIKCEQNLGHDTMYWYKQDSKKFLKIMFSYNNKELIINETVPNRFSPKSPDKAHLNLHINSLELGDSAVYFCASSQDHIGPANYGYTFGSGTRLTVV.

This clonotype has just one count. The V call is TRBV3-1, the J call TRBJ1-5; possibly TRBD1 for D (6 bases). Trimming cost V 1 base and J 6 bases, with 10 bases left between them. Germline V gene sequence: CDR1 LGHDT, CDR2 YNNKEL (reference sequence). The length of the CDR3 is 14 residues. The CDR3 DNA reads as TGTGCCAGCAGCCAAGCGCAGGGGCTTCAGCCCCAGCATTTT. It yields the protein CASSQAQGLQPQHF.

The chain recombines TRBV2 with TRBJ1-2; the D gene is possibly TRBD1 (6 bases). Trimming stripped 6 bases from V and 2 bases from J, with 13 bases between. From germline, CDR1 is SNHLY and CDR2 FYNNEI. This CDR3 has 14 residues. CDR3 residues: CASRDSSNNYGYTF. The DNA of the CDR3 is TGTGCCAGCAGGGACAGTTCAAACAACTATGGCTACACCTTC.

The CDR3: CASSSSGSPYNEQYF. CDR3 in DNA: TGTGCCAGCAGCTCTAGCGGAAGCCCCTACAATGAGCAGTACTTC. This chain connects TRBV7-3 to TRBJ2-1, with 7 bases matching TRBD2. The end of the DNA aligns better with TRBJ2-7, so the J call may be wrong. The CDR3 loop spans 15 amino acids. Per germline, CDR1 SGHTA and CDR2 FQGTGA.

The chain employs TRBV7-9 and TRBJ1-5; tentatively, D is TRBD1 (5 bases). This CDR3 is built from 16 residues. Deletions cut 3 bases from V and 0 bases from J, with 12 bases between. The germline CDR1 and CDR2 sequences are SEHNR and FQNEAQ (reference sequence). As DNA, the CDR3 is TGTGCCAGCAGCTTTTGGGGCAGTAATAGCAATCAGCCCCAGCATTTT. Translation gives CASSFWGSNSNQPQHF.

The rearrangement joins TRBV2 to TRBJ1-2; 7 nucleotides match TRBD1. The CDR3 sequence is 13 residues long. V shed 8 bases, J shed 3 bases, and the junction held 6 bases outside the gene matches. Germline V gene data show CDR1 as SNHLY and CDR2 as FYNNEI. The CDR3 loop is CASRQGGHYGYTF. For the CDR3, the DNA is TGTGCCAGCCGACAGGGAGGGCACTATGGCTACACCTTC.

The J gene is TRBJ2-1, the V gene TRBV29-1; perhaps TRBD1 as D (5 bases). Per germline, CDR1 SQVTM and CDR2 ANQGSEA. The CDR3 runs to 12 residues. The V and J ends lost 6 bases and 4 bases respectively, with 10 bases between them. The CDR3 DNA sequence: TGCAGCGTAGCCAGGGATTACAATGAGCAGTTCTTC. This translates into CSVARDYNEQFF.

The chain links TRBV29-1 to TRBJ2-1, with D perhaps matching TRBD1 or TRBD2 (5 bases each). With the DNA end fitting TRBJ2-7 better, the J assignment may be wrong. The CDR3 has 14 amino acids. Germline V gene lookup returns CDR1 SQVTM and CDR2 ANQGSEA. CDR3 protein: CSVRGAPGNNEQYF. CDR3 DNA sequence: TGCAGCGTAAGAGGGGCCCCAGGAAACAATGAGCAGTACTTC.

The CDR3 DNA reads TGTGCCAGCAGTTACGGGGGACCTAATCAGCCCCAGCATTTT. Residues: CASSYGGPNQPQHF. J is TRBJ1-5 and V is TRBV27; D perhaps matches TRBD1 (5 bases). The V end lost 4 bases, the J end lost 4 bases, and 11 bases lay between the germline ends. This CDR3 comprises 14 residues. Germline CDR1 reads MNHEY; CDR2 reads SMNVEV (reference sequence).

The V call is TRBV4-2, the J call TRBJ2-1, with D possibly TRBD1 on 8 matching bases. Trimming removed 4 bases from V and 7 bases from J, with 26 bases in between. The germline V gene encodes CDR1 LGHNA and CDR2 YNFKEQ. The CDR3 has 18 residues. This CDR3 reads CASSRSPQAGQAINEQFF. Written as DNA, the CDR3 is TGTGCCAGCAGCCGTTCCCCCCAAGCGGGACAGGCGATAAATGAGCAGTTCTTC.

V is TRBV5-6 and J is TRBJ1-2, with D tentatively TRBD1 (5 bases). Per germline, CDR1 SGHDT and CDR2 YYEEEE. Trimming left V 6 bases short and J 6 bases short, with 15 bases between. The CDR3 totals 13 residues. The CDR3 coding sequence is TGTGCCAGCATCAGAAGGGGCCTGGATGGCTACACCTTC. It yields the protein CASIRRGLDGYTF. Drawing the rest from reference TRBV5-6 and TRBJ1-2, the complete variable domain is DAGVTQSPTHLIKTRGQQVTLRCSPKSGHDTVSWYQQALGQGPQFIFQYYEEEERQRGNFPDRFSGHQFPNYSSELNVNALLLGDSALYLCASIRRGLDGYTFGSGTRLTVV.